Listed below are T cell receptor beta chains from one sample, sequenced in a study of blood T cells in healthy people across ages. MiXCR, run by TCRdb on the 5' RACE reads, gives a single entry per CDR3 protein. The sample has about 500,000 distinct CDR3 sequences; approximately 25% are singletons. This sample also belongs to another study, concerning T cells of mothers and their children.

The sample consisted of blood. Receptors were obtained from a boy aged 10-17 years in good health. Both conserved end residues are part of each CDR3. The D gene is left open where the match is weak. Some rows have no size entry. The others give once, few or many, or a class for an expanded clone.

CDR3 protein: CVSTSGGTEAFF; CDR3 DNA: TGTGTCAGCACCTCAGGGGGAACTGAAGCTTTCTTT; V gene: TRBV28; D gene: TRBD1; J gene: TRBJ1-1; clone size: -
CDR3 protein: CASSPPNLAGGCNEQFF; CDR3 DNA: TGTGCCAGCAGCCCTCCAAACCTAGCGGGAGGTTGCAATGAGCAGTTCTTC; V gene: TRBV7-9; D gene: TRBD2; J gene: TRBJ2-1; clone size: few
CDR3 protein: CSARPLAGGDYNEQFF; CDR3 DNA: TGCAGTGCTAGACCGCTAGCGGGAGGAGACTACAATGAGCAGTTCTTC; V gene: TRBV20-1; D gene: TRBD2; J gene: TRBJ2-1; clone size: -
CDR3 protein: CSVEAPAGEQFF; CDR3 DNA: TGCAGCGTTGAGGCCCCGGCGGGGGAGCAGTTCTTC; V gene: TRBV29-1; D gene: -; J gene: TRBJ2-1; clone size: -
CDR3 protein: CASSPLTGDPSSYNEQFF; CDR3 DNA: TGTGCCAGCAGCCCGTTAACTGGCGATCCAAGCTCCTACAATGAGCAGTTCTTC; V gene: TRBV6-2/TRBV6-3; D gene: -; J gene: TRBJ2-1; clone size: -
CDR3 protein: CASSQAVGVGPGELFF; CDR3 DNA: TGCGCCAGCAGCCAAGCTGTCGGGGTAGGGCCCGGGGAGCTGTTTTTT; V gene: TRBV4-3; D gene: -; J gene: TRBJ2-2; clone size: few
CDR3 protein: CAISDALAPGDEQFF; CDR3 DNA: TGTGCCATCAGTGACGCCCTAGCCCCAGGGGATGAGCAGTTCTTC; V gene: TRBV10-3; D gene: -; J gene: TRBJ2-1; clone size: -
CDR3 protein: CASSSGDPKETQYF; CDR3 DNA: TGCGCCAGCAGCTCAGGGGACCCGAAAGAGACCCAGTACTTC; V gene: TRBV5-1; D gene: -; J gene: TRBJ2-5; clone size: -
CDR3 protein: CASSSGLAGSNEQYF; CDR3 DNA: TGTGCCAGCAGTTCCGGACTAGCGGGATCCAACGAGCAGTACTTC; V gene: TRBV27; D gene: TRBD2; J gene: TRBJ2-7; clone size: -
CDR3 protein: CASSHSPDSIPLYGYTF; CDR3 DNA: TGTGCCAGCAGCCACTCTCCTGACTCGATTCCCCTCTATGGCTACACCTTC; V gene: TRBV27; D gene: -; J gene: TRBJ1-2; clone size: few
CDR3 protein: CASSLAQGAPGELFF; CDR3 DNA: TGTGCCAGCAGTTTAGCCCAGGGGGCGCCCGGGGAGCTGTTTTTT; V gene: TRBV12-3/TRBV12-4; D gene: TRBD1; J gene: TRBJ2-2; clone size: -
CDR3 protein: CASSAGQGMGQPQHF; CDR3 DNA: TGTGCCAGCTCAGCGGGACAGGGGATGGGTCAGCCCCAGCATTTT; V gene: TRBV18; D gene: TRBD1; J gene: TRBJ1-5; clone size: few
CDR3 protein: CASSLSWTGDRKDTQYF; CDR3 DNA: TGTGCCAGCAGTTTATCCTGGACAGGGGATAGGAAGGATACGCAGTATTTT; V gene: TRBV12-3/TRBV12-4; D gene: TRBD1; J gene: TRBJ2-3; clone size: few
CDR3 protein: CASSYSSAGTVNEKLFF; CDR3 DNA: TGTGCCAGCAGTTACTCTTCGGCCGGGACAGTGAATGAAAAACTGTTTTTT; V gene: TRBV6-5; D gene: TRBD1; J gene: TRBJ1-4; clone size: -
CDR3 protein: CASSKEPENFRGLYEQYF; CDR3 DNA: TGTGCCAGCAGCAAAGAACCCGAAAATTTCCGAGGTCTTTACGAGCAGTACTTC; V gene: TRBV11-1; D gene: -; J gene: TRBJ2-7; clone size: -
CDR3 protein: CASSSLGEGETQYF; CDR3 DNA: TGTGCCAGCAGTAGCCTCGGGGAGGGAGAGACCCAGTACTTC; V gene: TRBV28; D gene: TRBD2; J gene: TRBJ2-5; clone size: few
CDR3 protein: CASSLEALAAYEQYF; CDR3 DNA: TGTGCCAGCAGCTTAGAAGCACTAGCGGCGTACGAGCAGTACTTC; V gene: TRBV11-2; D gene: TRBD2; J gene: TRBJ2-7; clone size: -
CDR3 protein: CSAKPSGGYPYEQYF; CDR3 DNA: TGCAGTGCTAAACCTAGCGGGGGGTACCCCTACGAGCAGTACTTC; V gene: TRBV20-1; D gene: TRBD2; J gene: TRBJ2-7; clone size: few
CDR3 protein: CAISDQGAKNQPQHF; CDR3 DNA: TGTGCCATCAGTGATCAGGGGGCGAAGAATCAGCCCCAGCATTTT; V gene: TRBV10-3; D gene: TRBD1; J gene: TRBJ1-5; clone size: -
CDR3 protein: CASSPIPGGGTEAFF; CDR3 DNA: TGTGCCAGCAGCCCGATCCCGGGAGGGGGCACTGAAGCTTTCTTT; V gene: TRBV7-3; D gene: -; J gene: TRBJ1-1; clone size: few
CDR3 protein: CASSIAGNKNIQYF; CDR3 DNA: TGTGCCAGTAGTATCGCCGGGAACAAAAACATTCAGTACTTC; V gene: TRBV19; D gene: -; J gene: TRBJ2-4; clone size: -
CDR3 protein: CASSLRQRFYEQYF; CDR3 DNA: TGTGCCAGCAGCTTACGACAGAGATTCTACGAGCAGTACTTC; V gene: TRBV11-1; D gene: -; J gene: TRBJ2-7; clone size: many
CDR3 protein: CASSRTGTYGYTF; CDR3 DNA: TGCGCCAGCAGCCGGACAGGGACATACGGCTACACCTTC; V gene: TRBV5-1; D gene: TRBD1; J gene: TRBJ1-2; clone size: few
CDR3 protein: CSARYAVDEQYF; CDR3 DNA: TGCAGTGCTAGGTACGCTGTTGACGAGCAGTACTTC; V gene: TRBV20-1; D gene: -; J gene: TRBJ2-7; clone size: -
CDR3 protein: CSVDKGGPFSEQYF; CDR3 DNA: TGCAGCGTTGACAAGGGAGGCCCCTTTTCCGAGCAGTACTTC; V gene: TRBV29-1; D gene: -; J gene: TRBJ2-7; clone size: -
CDR3 protein: CASSPRTTSGPKETQYF; CDR3 DNA: TGTGCCAGCAGCCCACGGACGACTAGCGGGCCGAAAGAGACCCAGTACTTC; V gene: TRBV7-2; D gene: TRBD2; J gene: TRBJ2-5; clone size: -
CDR3 protein: CASSQSGTYSPLHF; CDR3 DNA: TGTGCCAGCAGCCAAAGTGGGACATATTCACCCCTCCACTTT; V gene: TRBV3-1; D gene: -; J gene: TRBJ1-6; clone size: -
CDR3 protein: CASRKLGQGAYEQFF; CDR3 DNA: TGTGCCAGCAGGAAGTTGGGACAGGGGGCTTATGAGCAGTTCTTC; V gene: TRBV2; D gene: TRBD1; J gene: TRBJ2-1; clone size: -
CDR3 protein: CASGRDRALAVRGYTF; CDR3 DNA: TGTGCCAGCGGCCGGGACAGGGCGTTAGCGGTGCGGGGCTACACCTTC; V gene: TRBV7-2; D gene: TRBD1; J gene: TRBJ1-2; clone size: -
CDR3 protein: CASSEGDRGQLFF; CDR3 DNA: TGTGCCAGCAGTGAAGGGGACAGGGGTCAACTGTTTTTT; V gene: TRBV6-1; D gene: TRBD1; J gene: TRBJ1-4; clone size: few
CDR3 protein: CASSQDRSWSNVLTF; CDR3 DNA: TGTGCCAGCAGCCAAGACAGGTCCTGGTCCAACGTCCTGACTTTC; V gene: TRBV14; D gene: -; J gene: TRBJ2-6; clone size: -
CDR3 protein: CATSRQRTGTQYF; CDR3 DNA: TGTGCCACCAGCAGACAAAGGACGGGTACGCAGTATTTT; V gene: TRBV15; D gene: -; J gene: TRBJ2-3; clone size: -
CDR3 protein: CASSQEESRARGHTF; CDR3 DNA: TGCGCCAGCAGCCAAGAGGAATCCAGGGCAAGGGGCCACACCTTC; V gene: TRBV4-3; D gene: -; J gene: TRBJ1-2; clone size: -